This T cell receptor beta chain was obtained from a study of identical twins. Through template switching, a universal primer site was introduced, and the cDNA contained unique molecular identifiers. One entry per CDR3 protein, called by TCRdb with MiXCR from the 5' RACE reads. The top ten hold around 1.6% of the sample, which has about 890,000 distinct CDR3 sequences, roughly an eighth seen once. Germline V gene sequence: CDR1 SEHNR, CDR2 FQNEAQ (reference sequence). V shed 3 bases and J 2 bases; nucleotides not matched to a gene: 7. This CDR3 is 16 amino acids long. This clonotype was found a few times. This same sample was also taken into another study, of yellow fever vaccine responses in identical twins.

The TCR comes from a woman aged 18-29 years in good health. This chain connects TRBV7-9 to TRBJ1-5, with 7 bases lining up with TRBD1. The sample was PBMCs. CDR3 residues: CASSFEGARGNQPQHF. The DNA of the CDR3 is TGTGCCAGCAGCTTCGAGGGGGCGCGTGGCAATCAGCCCCAGCATTTT.